This T cell receptor (beta chain) came from a study of human T cells and chemical hapten exposure. Findings and limits, study-wide: The number of TCRs over 1 in 1000 frequency stayed unchanged after DPC.

This clonotype was counted at least ten times. Its target is not known. Described time point: pre-sensitization, week 0. Treatment of the sample: therapeutic diphenylcyclopropenone sensitization with weekly scalp DPC. The library put unique molecular identifiers onto individual cDNA molecules. Per the authors' pipeline: Samples contained a median of 95,638 TCRs, with a range of 23,224 to 690,600. TCRdb reprocessed the RACE reads with MiXCR, giving one entry per CDR3 protein. The V and J calls follow TCRdb's processing rather than the paper's. The sample contains 380,000 or so distinct CDR3 sequences, about 5% of which appear only once. CDR3 size: 14 residues. The germline gives CDR1 DFQATT, CDR2 SNEGSKA (reference sequence).

The origin of this receptor is a woman between 18 and 29 years old with alopecia areata. Some clones in this sample may be carry-over from other donors' samples. Material: whole blood, obtained in connection with sensitization to the hapten diphenylcyclopropenone (DPC). The chain employs TRBV20-1 and TRBJ2-1; 8 bases match TRBD2. This chain's CDR3 is CSSSRYGGGNEQFF. CDR3 sequence (DNA): TGCAGCAGTAGCCGTTACGGGGGGGGCAATGAGCAGTTCTTC.